These 28 T cell receptor beta chains share one sample of origin, sequenced in a study of identical twins (dated by TCRdb to 2016 to 2017). The library came from 5' RACE. Sequencer: Illumina HiSeq 2000. TCRdb reran the public reads through fastp at Q25 and MiXCR, keeping productive beta chains. Entries are consolidated by CDR3 protein sequence, retaining the most common genes and DNA. Across this sample there are 510,000 or so distinct CDR3 sequences, with roughly 15% seen only once. 0.44% of the sample lies in the top ten. Separately, the same data were catalogued under a study of yellow fever vaccine responses in identical twins.

The specimen sequenced was CD4+ T cells sorted from blood. The receptor set was obtained from a young woman in good health.

The gene calls are TRBV20-1 and TRBJ2-2; possibly TRBD1 for D (5 bases). Germline loops: CDR1 DFQATT, CDR2 SNEGSKA (reference sequence). The CDR3 contains 12 residues. V was trimmed by 5 bases and J by 1 base, leaving 5 bases between them. CDR3 nucleotide sequence: TGCAGTGCTGGACAGAACACCGGGGAGCTGTTTTTT. Translating gives CSAGQNTGELFF.

There are a few counts of this clonotype. V usage is TRBV20-1 and J usage is TRBJ2-6; D call uncertain. Trimming left V 6 bases short and J 0 bases short, with 6 bases between. CDR3 size: 13 residues. Germline V lookup: CDR1 DFQATT, CDR2 SNEGSKA (reference sequence). The CDR3: CSARSSGANVLTF. CDR3 coding DNA: TGCAGTGCCCGTAGCTCTGGGGCCAACGTCCTGACTTTC.

This clonotype was seen a handful of times. The CDR3 is CSANRDMALHF. The CDR3, as DNA: TGCAGTGCAAACAGGGATATGGCCCTCCACTTT. The rearrangement joins TRBV20-1 to TRBJ1-6, with D possibly being TRBD1 (6 bases). The ends were cut back, 6 bases at V and 14 bases at J, with 14 bases in the middle. Germline V gene lookup returns CDR1 DFQATT and CDR2 SNEGSKA (reference sequence). The CDR3 is 11 amino acids.

On this clonotype itself: Its ends do not fully match the called genes, so a read error is possible. The V gene is TRBV5-5, the J gene TRBJ1-1; D is perhaps TRBD1 (5 bases). CDR3 length: 15 amino acids. Germline V gives CDR1 SGHKS, CDR2 YYEKEE (reference sequence). CDR3 amino acids: CASSLLGSGNAEAFF. The CDR3 DNA reads as TGTGCCAGCAGCTTGTTGGGTTCAGGGAACGCTGAAGCTTTCTTT.

This clonotype was seen more than once but under ten times. The V and J genes are TRBV25-1 and TRBJ2-1, with no clear D. The ends were cut back, 0 bases at V and 9 bases at J, with 18 bases in the middle. The length of the CDR3 is 16 residues. Germline values: CDR1 MGHDK, CDR2 SYGVNS. In DNA form, the CDR3 reads TGTGCCAGCAGTGAATATGTTTCGAGGCCAGCTAGTGAGCAGTTCTTC. Translating it yields CASSEYVSRPASEQFF.

Ten or more counts support this clonotype. V usage is TRBV20-1 and J usage is TRBJ1-2; D is perhaps TRBD1 (5 bases). The CDR3 sequence is 18 residues long. Germline V lookup: CDR1 DFQATT, CDR2 SNEGSKA (reference sequence). Trimming took off 2 bases at V and 0 bases at J, with 22 bases between the two ends. DNA for the CDR3: TGCAGTGCTAGACGGGCCAATGGACCAGGGCTTTCTAACTATGGCTACACCTTC. The encoded protein is CSARRANGPGLSNYGYTF.

This chain connects TRBV10-3 to TRBJ2-1; D call uncertain. CDR1 and CDR2 from the germline V gene are ENHRY and SYGVKD. This CDR3 contains 14 residues. The V end was cut by 6 bases, the J end by 5 bases, with 14 bases between. Here the CDR3 reads CAIRAPASDNEQFF. DNA for the CDR3: TGTGCCATCAGGGCCCCTGCGAGTGACAATGAGCAGTTCTTC.

The rearrangement uses TRBV10-3 and TRBJ1-2; D not certain. CDR3 length equals 12 residues. Germline V lookup: CDR1 ENHRY, CDR2 SYGVKD. V shed 7 bases and J shed 8 bases, with 14 bases lying between them. The CDR3 protein is CAIKGPDVGYTF. In DNA form, the CDR3 reads TGTGCCATCAAAGGTCCGGACGTGGGCTACACCTTC.

This clonotype has ten or more counts. The chain uses TRBV6-1 and TRBJ2-3; TRBD1 matches 7 bases. There are 14 residues in the CDR3. Trimming at V came to 6 bases and at J to 2 bases, leaving 5 bases not matched to a gene. CDR1 MNHNS and CDR2 SASEGT come from the germline V gene. The CDR3: CASSLGQYTDTQYF. CDR3 bases: TGTGCCAGCAGCTTGGGACAGTACACAGATACGCAGTATTTT.

The rearrangement joins TRBV7-9 to TRBJ2-5; D is possibly TRBD1 (5 bases). V lost 2 bases, J lost 2 bases, and 9 bases lay in between. The CDR3 spans 14 residues. Germline-derived CDR1 and CDR2 are SEHNR and FQNEAQ (reference sequence). This chain's CDR3 is CASSLTRVQETQYF. The CDR3 nucleotides are TGTGCCAGCAGCTTAACCAGGGTGCAAGAGACCCAGTACTTC. Using reference TRBV7-9 and TRBJ2-5 for the parts outside the CDR3, the full variable domain is DTGVSQNPRHKITKRGQNVTFRCDPISEHNRLYWYRQTLGQGPEFLTYFQNEAQLEKSRLLSDRFSAERPKGSFSTLEIQRTEQGDSAMYLCASSLTRVQETQYFGPGTRLLVL.

A few counts support this clonotype. The chain uses TRBV10-3 and TRBJ1-3; weak D call: TRBD1 (6 bases). V was cut by 5 bases and J by 0 bases, with 11 bases left in between. Germline loops: CDR1 ENHRY, CDR2 SYGVKD. The CDR3 contains 15 residues. CDR3 protein: CAISRDTDSGNTIYF. Here the CDR3 DNA reads TGTGCCATCAGTCGGGACACCGACTCTGGAAACACCATATATTTT.

Only a few counts were recorded for this clonotype. V gene TRBV20-1 combines with J gene TRBJ1-5; tentatively, D is TRBD1 (6 bases). Germline CDR1 is DFQATT and CDR2 is SNEGSKA (reference sequence). V was trimmed by 3 bases and J by 1 base, leaving 16 bases between them. This CDR3 has 16 amino acids. In DNA form, the CDR3 reads TGCAGTGCTAGGGCAGGGGAAGGACACAGCAATCAGCCCCAGCATTTT. Protein product: CSARAGEGHSNQPQHF.

This clonotype has more than one count but fewer than ten. This sequence joins TRBV5-1 and TRBJ2-6; D is uncertain. V lost 4 bases and J 2 bases, leaving 10 bases between the germline ends. The CDR3 is 15 residues long. Germline V gene sequence: CDR1 SGHRS, CDR2 YFSETQ. The CDR3 nucleotides read TGCGCCAGCAGCCCGGAAGTAACTGGGGCCAACGTCCTGACTTTC. It yields the protein CASSPEVTGANVLTF.

This clonotype was seen ten or more times. The chain uses TRBV12-3 or TRBV12-4 and TRBJ1-5; D is undetermined. V lost 2 bases and J lost 4, with 9 bases in between. The CDR3 is made up of 14 amino acids. CDR3 nucleotides: TGTGCCAGCAGTTTAAGAGAGGCAAATCAGCCCCAGCATTTT. Protein: CASSLREANQPQHF.

DNA for the CDR3: TGTGCCATCAGTGGCGGGTTGGGCACCGGGGAGCTGTTTTTT. Protein: CAISGGLGTGELFF. This chain connects TRBV10-3 to TRBJ2-2; TRBD2 might be the D (5 bases). This CDR3 has 14 residues. V lost 4 bases and J 4 bases, leaving 10 bases between the germline ends. Germline values: CDR1 ENHRY, CDR2 SYGVKD.

This clonotype was found a few times. This chain uses TRBV12-3 or TRBV12-4 with TRBJ1-2; TRBD1 agrees at 8 bases. J was trimmed by 6 bases and V by 3 bases; bases with no gene match: 9. This CDR3 region has 15 residues. The CDR3 reads CASSLRTGSQDGYTF. CDR3 nucleotide sequence: TGTGCCAGCAGTTTGAGGACAGGGAGCCAAGATGGCTACACCTTC.

V and J are TRBV6-1 and TRBJ1-1, with D uncertain. Deletions cut 6 bases from V and 14 bases from J, with 19 bases between. CDR3 size: 12 residues. Germline loops: CDR1 MNHNS, CDR2 SASEGT. The CDR3 loop is CASSAYAEVTFF. As DNA, the CDR3 is TGTGCCAGCAGCGCTTACGCCGAGGTGACCTTCTTT.

There are a few counts of this clonotype. This chain uses TRBV3-1 with TRBJ2-1; D uncertain. The germline V and J ends were trimmed by 6 bases and 8 bases, with 11 bases remaining between them. Germline values: CDR1 LGHDT, CDR2 YNNKEL (reference sequence). CDR3 length: 12 amino acids. CDR3 coding DNA: TGTGCCAGCAGTACCGGTTTCGATGAGCAGTTCTTC. It encodes CASSTGFDEQFF.

The J gene is TRBJ2-3, the V gene TRBV10-1, with 12 bases fitting TRBD2. J was trimmed by 0 bases and V by 6 bases; bases with no gene match: 7. Germline V gives CDR1 WNHNN, CDR2 SYGVQD (reference sequence). The length of the CDR3 is 17 residues. The CDR3 DNA reads TGCGCCAGCAGACCGGGACTAGCGGGCTATAGCACAGATACGCAGTATTTT. Translation: CASRPGLAGYSTDTQYF.

This chain uses TRBV20-1 with TRBJ2-2; no reliable D call. From germline, CDR1 is DFQATT and CDR2 SNEGSKA (reference sequence). Trimming stripped 3 bases from V and 7 bases from J, with 6 bases between. The CDR3 is 11 residues long. The chain's CDR3 is CSARFGGELFF. The CDR3, as DNA: TGCAGTGCTAGGTTTGGCGGGGAGCTGTTTTTT.

In its sample, this clonotype was seen a few times. The chain recombines TRBV28 with TRBJ2-3; 13 nucleotides align to TRBD2. The trim removed 6 bases at V and 4 bases at J, leaving 10 bases unmatched. This CDR3 comprises 17 residues. The germline CDR1 and CDR2 sequences are MDHEN and SYDVKM. The CDR3 loop reads CASREPGLAGIADTQYF. CDR3 coding DNA: TGTGCCAGCAGGGAACCGGGACTAGCGGGAATCGCAGATACGCAGTATTTT.

The V call is TRBV6-2 or TRBV6-3, the J call TRBJ1-1, with 7 bases lining up with TRBD1. In germline, CDR1 is MNHEY, CDR2 SVGEGT. With V trimmed by 4 bases and J by 5 bases, 25 bases remained unmatched. This CDR3 comprises 20 residues. The CDR3: CASSSLKGSRLQGRRTEAFF. DNA for the CDR3: TGTGCCAGCAGTTCACTTAAGGGATCTAGGTTACAGGGGCGTAGGACTGAAGCTTTCTTT.

The sample holds a few counts of this clonotype. Germline is not matched at one junction end, which may reflect a read error. This chain joins TRBV6-1 and TRBJ2-3, with 8 bases fitting TRBD2. The germline gives CDR1 MNHNS, CDR2 SASEGT. The length of the CDR3 is 15 residues. The CDR3 DNA reads TGTGCCAGCAGTCAAGCGGGAGCGGGGACAGATACGCAGTATTTT. Amino acid sequence: CASSQAGAGTDTQYF.

The chain couples TRBV3-1 to TRBJ1-4, with D unresolved. V dropped 7 bases and J dropped 2 bases, with 5 bases sitting between them. The CDR3 sequence is 12 residues long. CDR1 and CDR2 from the germline V gene are LGHDT and YNNKEL (reference sequence). CDR3 DNA sequence: TGTGCCAGCAAGAGCACTAATGAAAAACTGTTTTTT. Protein product: CASKSTNEKLFF.

This clonotype has more than one count but fewer than ten. The V gene is TRBV2, the J gene TRBJ2-6; D is uncertain. Germline loops: CDR1 SNHLY, CDR2 FYNNEI. Trimming pared 3 bases from V and 4 bases from J, leaving 4 bases between. The CDR3 is 13 residues long. Written as DNA, the CDR3 is TGTGCCAGCAGTGATGGAGGGGCCAACGTCCTGACTTTC. It codes for CASSDGGANVLTF.

The chain combines TRBV5-1 with TRBJ2-2, with 9 bases identical to TRBD2. This CDR3 is 16 amino acids long. The germline V gene has CDR1 SGHRS and CDR2 YFSETQ. The ends lost 2 bases at V and 3 bases at J; junction bases unmatched: 5. CDR3 protein: CASSFDSGRYTGELFF. CDR3 nucleotides: TGCGCCAGCAGCTTTGATAGCGGGAGATACACCGGGGAGCTGTTTTTT.

This clonotype was found a few times. The chain joins TRBV28 to TRBJ2-3, with 9 positions matching TRBD2. The ends lost 3 bases at V and 3 bases at J; junction bases unmatched: 4. This CDR3 is 15 amino acids long. From germline, CDR1 is MDHEN and CDR2 SYDVKM. Written as DNA, the CDR3 is TGTGCCAGCAGTTTGGTAGCGGGGGCGACAGATACGCAGTATTTT. Protein sequence: CASSLVAGATDTQYF.

This clonotype was counted between two and nine times. The CDR3: CSARVSLNSNQPQHF. The CDR3 DNA sequence: TGCAGTGCTAGAGTGAGTCTAAATAGCAATCAGCCCCAGCATTTT. The chain recombines TRBV20-1 with TRBJ1-5; D gene ambiguous. V was shortened by 1 base and J by 0 bases, with 10 bases between the two germline ends. Germline values: CDR1 DFQATT, CDR2 SNEGSKA (reference sequence). CDR3 length equals 15 residues.